This T cell receptor (beta chain) was captured in a study of cytomegalovirus exposure and HLA in healthy donors. Study-level points and caveats: The study flagged roughly 160 TCR beta chains as cytomegalovirus-associated. Among the CMV-associated chains, a few were confirmed in vitro as specific for CMV antigens. The dataset shows that most TCR sequences were rare, while some public TCRs occurred in many donors.

Here immunoSEQ multiplex PCR was the method, and the copy in TCRdb shows in-frame clones only, minus some. The table has over 200,000 clones, over 80% seen once. On this clone: The antigen remains undetermined.

CDR3 length: 13 amino acids. Trimming took 3 bases from V and 9 from J, leaving 12 bases between them. Germline V gives CDR1 SNHLY, CDR2 FYNNEI. Separation from the roughly 670-subject first cohort characterized the approximately 130-subject validation cohort, to which the donors belonged. The clonotype comes from a woman aged 18-30 years in good health and CMV-seronegative. The rearrangement links TRBV2 to TRBJ1-5, with a possible D match to TRBD1 (6 bases). The sample taken for sequencing was PBMCs. The CDR3 DNA reads as TGTGCCAGCAGTGAGGGTAAACAGGGGCCCCAGCATTTT. Its translation is CASSEGKQGPQHF.